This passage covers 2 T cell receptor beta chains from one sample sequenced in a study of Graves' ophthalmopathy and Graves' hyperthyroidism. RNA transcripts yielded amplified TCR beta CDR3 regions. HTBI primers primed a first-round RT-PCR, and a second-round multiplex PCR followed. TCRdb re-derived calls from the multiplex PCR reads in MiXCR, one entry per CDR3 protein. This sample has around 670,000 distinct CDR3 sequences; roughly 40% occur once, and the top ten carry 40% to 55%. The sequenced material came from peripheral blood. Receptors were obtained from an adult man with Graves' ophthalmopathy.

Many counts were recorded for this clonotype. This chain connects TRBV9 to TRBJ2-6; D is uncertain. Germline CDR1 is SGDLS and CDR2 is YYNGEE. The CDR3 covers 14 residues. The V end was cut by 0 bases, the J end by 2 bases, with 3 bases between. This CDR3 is CASSVAAGANVLTF. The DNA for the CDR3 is TGTGCCAGCAGCGTAGCGGCTGGGGCCAACGTCCTGACTTTC.

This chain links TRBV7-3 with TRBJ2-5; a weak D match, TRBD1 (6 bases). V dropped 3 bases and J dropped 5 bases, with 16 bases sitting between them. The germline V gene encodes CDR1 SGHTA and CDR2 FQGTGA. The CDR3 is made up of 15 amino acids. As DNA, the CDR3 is TGTGCCAGCAGCTTTAAACGTGGGGGCTCGGAGACCCAGTACTTC. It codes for CASSFKRGGSETQYF. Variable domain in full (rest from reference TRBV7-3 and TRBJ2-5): GAGVSQTPSNKVTEKGKYVELRCDPISGHTALYWYRQSLGQGPEFLIYFQGTGAADDSGLPNDRFFAVRPEGSVSTLKIQRTERGDSAVYLCASSFKRGGSETQYFGPGTRLLVL.